The 9 T cell receptor beta chains reported below all come from one sample, sequenced in a study of Ad26.COV2.S vaccination and SARS-CoV-2 variants. Method: immunoSEQ multiplex PCR; TCRdb's copy keeps in-frame clones and lacks some. In the table there are more than 300,000 clones, around 85% of which are singletons. Treatment of the sample: around 19 received Ad26.COV2.S at low or high dose, single or two shots; 5 received placebo; per-sample allocation not given. Samples came from day 63 after the first vaccine or placebo injection. The sample in question was peripheral blood, obtained in a trial of Ad26.COV2.S vaccine versus placebo. Every receptor here comes from a person aged 18-60 years who received the Ad26.COV2.S COVID-19 vaccine or a placebo.

The CDR3 sequence: CASTPGFLANQPQHF. DNA of the CDR3: TGTGCCAGCACCCCAGGGTTCTTAGCAAATCAGCCCCAGCATTTT. The V gene is TRBV28, the J gene TRBJ1-5, with a tentative D call TRBD1 (5 bases). Between the trimmed V and J ends, which lost 7 bases and 4 bases, there was a span of 17 bases. This CDR3 region has 15 residues. Germline loops: CDR1 MDHEN, CDR2 SYDVKM. Combining the CDR3 with reference TRBV28 and TRBJ1-5 gives the whole variable domain DVKVTQSSRYLVKRTGEKVFLECVQDMDHENMFWYRQDPGLGLRLIYFSYDVKMKEKGDIPEGYSVSREKKERFSLILESASTNQTSMYLCASTPGFLANQPQHFGDGTRLSIL.

In the case of this clone: A single base separates this from a much larger clone, so it may be a read error. J is TRBJ1-2 and V is TRBV5-6; 9 nucleotides align to TRBD1. Germline assignment: CDR1 SGHDT and CDR2 YYEEEE. The length of the CDR3 is 14 residues. CDR3 protein: CTSSLVGQGYGYTF. The CDR3 DNA follows: TGTACCAGCAGCTTGGTGGGACAGGGATATGGCTACACCTTC.

V gene TRBV9 combines with J gene TRBJ2-5; D is perhaps TRBD1 (5 bases). V shed 1 base and J shed 0 bases, with 13 bases lying between them. Germline V lookup: CDR1 SGDLS, CDR2 YYNGEE. The CDR3 loop spans 16 amino acids. The chain's CDR3 is CASSVSDSMYQETQYF. In DNA, the CDR3 is TGTGCCAGCAGCGTATCCGACAGCATGTACCAAGAGACCCAGTACTTC. Full variable domain (missing parts from reference TRBV9 and TRBJ2-5): DSGVTQTPKHLITATGQRVTLRCSPRSGDLSVYWYQQSLDQGLQFLIQYYNGEERAKGNILERFSAQQFPDLHSELNLSSLELGDSALYFCASSVSDSMYQETQYFGPGTRLLVL.

J is TRBJ2-7 and V is TRBV29-1; 8 bases align to TRBD1. CDR1 SQVTM and CDR2 ANQGSEA come from the germline V gene. J lost 3 bases, V lost 4 bases, and 5 bases had no gene match. This CDR3 has 13 residues. CDR3 coding DNA: TGCAGCGTTGCTGGACAGGGTTTCTACGAGCAGTACTTC. Its protein is CSVAGQGFYEQYF.

The rearrangement uses TRBV11-3 and TRBJ1-2; no firm D call. This CDR3 has 15 amino acids. Germline-derived CDR1 and CDR2 are SGHNT and YENEEA. Trimming cost V 1 base and J 5 bases, with 14 bases left between them. CDR3 amino acids: CASSLVPGDHYGYTF. Here the CDR3 DNA reads TGTGCCAGCAGCTTAGTGCCGGGCGACCATTATGGCTACACCTTC.

The J gene is TRBJ2-2, the V gene TRBV28; D not certain. Deletions cut 6 bases from V and 2 bases from J, with 16 bases between. Germline loops: CDR1 MDHEN, CDR2 SYDVKM. The CDR3 has 16 residues. DNA for the CDR3: TGTGCCAGCAGATCTCCCGGGTCCCGCAACACCGGGGAGCTGTTTTTT. Translated: CASRSPGSRNTGELFF. Based on the CDR3 plus reference TRBV28 and TRBJ2-2, the full variable domain is DVKVTQSSRYLVKRTGEKVFLECVQDMDHENMFWYRQDPGLGLRLIYFSYDVKMKEKGDIPEGYSVSREKKERFSLILESASTNQTSMYLCASRSPGSRNTGELFFGEGSRLTVL.

This chain links TRBV18 with TRBJ2-7; 8 bases match TRBD1. J gave up 0 bases and V 1 base, and 11 bases lay outside the gene matches. The germline V gene encodes CDR1 KGHSH and CDR2 LQKENI. The CDR3 runs 18 residues. The CDR3 is CASSPQKRTGILSYEQYF. CDR3 bases: TGTGCCAGCTCACCACAAAAAAGGACAGGGATTCTCTCCTACGAGCAGTACTTC.

The chain joins TRBV24-1 to TRBJ2-5; 8 bases map to TRBD1. The CDR3 runs 16 residues. CDR1 KGHDR and CDR2 SFDVKD come from the germline V gene. The V and J ends lost 5 bases and 4 bases, in that order; junction bases with no gene match: 11. CDR3 in amino acids: CATSASLRTGRETQYF. In nucleotides, the CDR3 is TGTGCCACCAGTGCCTCCCTGAGGACAGGGAGAGAGACCCAGTACTTC.

In DNA form, the CDR3 reads TGTGCCCAGCAGAGTGTAGCTAACTATGGCTACACCTTC. It is translated as CAQQSVANYGYTF. The V call is TRBV30, the J call TRBJ1-2, with D unresolved. The germline V gene has CDR1 GTSNPN and CDR2 SVGIG (reference sequence). The CDR3 sequence is 13 residues long. The V end was cut by 8 bases, the J end by 0 bases, with 13 bases between. The whole variable domain, filled in from reference TRBV30 and TRBJ1-2, reads SQTIHQWPATLVQPVGSPLSLECTVEGTSNPNLYWYRQAAGRGLQLLFYSVGIGQISSEVPQNLSASRPQDRQFILSSKKLLLSDSGFYLCAQQSVANYGYTFGSGTRLTVV.